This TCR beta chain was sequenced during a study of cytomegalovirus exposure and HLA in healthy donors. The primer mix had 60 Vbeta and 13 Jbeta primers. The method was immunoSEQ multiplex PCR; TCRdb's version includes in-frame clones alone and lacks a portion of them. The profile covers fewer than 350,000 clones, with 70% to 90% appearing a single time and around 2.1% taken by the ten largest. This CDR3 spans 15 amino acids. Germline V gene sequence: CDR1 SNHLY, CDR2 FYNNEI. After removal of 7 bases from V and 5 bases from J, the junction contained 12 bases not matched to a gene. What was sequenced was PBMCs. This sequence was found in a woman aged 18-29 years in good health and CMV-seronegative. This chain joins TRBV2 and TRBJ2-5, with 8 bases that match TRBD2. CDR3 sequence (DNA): TGTGCCAGCACCCCGGGACTAGTTGGGACGGAGACCCAGTACTTC. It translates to CASTPGLVGTETQYF.